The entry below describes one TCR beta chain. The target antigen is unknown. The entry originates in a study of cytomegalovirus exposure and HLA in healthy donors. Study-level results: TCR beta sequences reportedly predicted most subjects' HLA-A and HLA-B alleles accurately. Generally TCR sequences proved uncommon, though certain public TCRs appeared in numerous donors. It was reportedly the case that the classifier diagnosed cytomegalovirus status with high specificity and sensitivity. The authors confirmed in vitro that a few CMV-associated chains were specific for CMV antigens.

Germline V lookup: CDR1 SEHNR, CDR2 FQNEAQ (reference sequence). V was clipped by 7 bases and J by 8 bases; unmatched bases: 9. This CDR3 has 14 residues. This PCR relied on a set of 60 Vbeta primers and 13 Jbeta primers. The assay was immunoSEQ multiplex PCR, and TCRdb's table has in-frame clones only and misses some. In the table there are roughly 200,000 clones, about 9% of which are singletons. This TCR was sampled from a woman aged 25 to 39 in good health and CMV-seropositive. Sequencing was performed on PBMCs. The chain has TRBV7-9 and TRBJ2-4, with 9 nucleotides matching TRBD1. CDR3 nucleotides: TGTGCCAGCACCCACCGGGACAGGGTGGACATTCAGTACTTC. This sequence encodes CASTHRDRVDIQYF.